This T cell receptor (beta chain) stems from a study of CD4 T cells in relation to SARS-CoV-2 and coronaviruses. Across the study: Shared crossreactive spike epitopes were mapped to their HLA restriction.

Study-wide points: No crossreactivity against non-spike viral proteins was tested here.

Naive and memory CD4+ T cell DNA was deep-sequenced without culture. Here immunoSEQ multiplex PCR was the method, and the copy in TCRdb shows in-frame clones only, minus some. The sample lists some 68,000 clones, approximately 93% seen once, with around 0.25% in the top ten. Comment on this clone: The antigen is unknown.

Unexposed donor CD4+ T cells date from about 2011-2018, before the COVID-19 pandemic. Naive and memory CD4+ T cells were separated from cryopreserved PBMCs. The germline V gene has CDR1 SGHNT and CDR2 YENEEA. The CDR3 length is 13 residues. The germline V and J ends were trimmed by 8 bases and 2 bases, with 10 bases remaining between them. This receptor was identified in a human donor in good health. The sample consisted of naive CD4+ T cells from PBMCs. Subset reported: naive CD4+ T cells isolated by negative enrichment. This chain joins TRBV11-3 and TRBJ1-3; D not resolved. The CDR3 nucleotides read TGTGCCAGCGCCACTGGTACTGGAAACACCATATATTTT. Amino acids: CASATGTGNTIYF. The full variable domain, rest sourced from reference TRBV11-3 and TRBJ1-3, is EAGVVQSPRYKIIEKKQPVAFWCNPISGHNTLYWYLQNLGQGPELLIRYENEEAVDDSQLPKDRFSAERLKGVDSTLKIQPAELGDSAVYLCASATGTGNTIYFGEGSWLTVV.